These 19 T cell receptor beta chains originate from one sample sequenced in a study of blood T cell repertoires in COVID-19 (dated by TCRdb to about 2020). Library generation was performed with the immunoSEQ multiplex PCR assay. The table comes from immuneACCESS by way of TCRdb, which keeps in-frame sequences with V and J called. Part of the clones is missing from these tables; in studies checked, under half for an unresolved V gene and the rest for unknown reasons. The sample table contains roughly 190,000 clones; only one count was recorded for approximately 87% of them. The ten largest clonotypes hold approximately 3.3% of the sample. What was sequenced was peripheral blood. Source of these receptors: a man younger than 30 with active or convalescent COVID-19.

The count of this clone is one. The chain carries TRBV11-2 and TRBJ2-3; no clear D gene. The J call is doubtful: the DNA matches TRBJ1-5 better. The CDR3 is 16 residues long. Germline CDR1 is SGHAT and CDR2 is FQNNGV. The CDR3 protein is CASSLWSSGREDTQHF. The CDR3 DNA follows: TGTGCCAGCAGCTTATGGTCCAGCGGGAGGGAAGATACGCAGCATTTT.

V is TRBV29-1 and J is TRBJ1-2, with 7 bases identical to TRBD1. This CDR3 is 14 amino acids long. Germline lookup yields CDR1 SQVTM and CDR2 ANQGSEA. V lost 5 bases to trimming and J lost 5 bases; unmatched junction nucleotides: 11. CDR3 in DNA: TGCAGCGTTAAAAGAGGGGGCTATCGTTATGGCTACACCTTC. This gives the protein CSVKRGGYRYGYTF.

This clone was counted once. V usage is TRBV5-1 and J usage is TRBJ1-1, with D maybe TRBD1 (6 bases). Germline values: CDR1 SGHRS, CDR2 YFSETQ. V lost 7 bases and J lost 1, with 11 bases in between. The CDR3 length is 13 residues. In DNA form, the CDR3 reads TGCGCCAGCGCCGGGACATCGAACACTGAAGCTTTCTTT. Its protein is CASAGTSNTEAFF. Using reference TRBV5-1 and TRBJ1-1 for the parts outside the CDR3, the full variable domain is KAGVTQTPRYLIKTRGQQVTLSCSPISGHRSVSWYQQTPGQGLQFLFEYFSETQRNKGNFPGRFSGRQFSNSRSEMNVSTLELGDSALYLCASAGTSNTEAFFGQGTRLTVV.

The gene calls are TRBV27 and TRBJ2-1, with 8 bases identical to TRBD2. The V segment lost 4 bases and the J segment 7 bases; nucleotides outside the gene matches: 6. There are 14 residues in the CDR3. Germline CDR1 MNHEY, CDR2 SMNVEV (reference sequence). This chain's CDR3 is CASSYLAGSNEQFF. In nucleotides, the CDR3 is TGTGCCAGCAGTTACCTAGCGGGTAGTAATGAGCAGTTCTTC.

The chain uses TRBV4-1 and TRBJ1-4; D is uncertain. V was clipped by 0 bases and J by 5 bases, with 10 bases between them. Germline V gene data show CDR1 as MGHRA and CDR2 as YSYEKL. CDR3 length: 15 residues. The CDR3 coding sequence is TGCGCCAGCAGCCAAGAGGGAGGCTCAAATGAAAAACTGTTTTTT. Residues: CASSQEGGSNEKLFF.

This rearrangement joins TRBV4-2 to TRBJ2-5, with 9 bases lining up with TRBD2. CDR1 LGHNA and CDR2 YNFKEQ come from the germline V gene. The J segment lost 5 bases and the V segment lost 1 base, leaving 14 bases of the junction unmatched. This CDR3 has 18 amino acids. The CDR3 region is CASSQGHVGASGAETQYF. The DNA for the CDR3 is TGTGCCAGCAGCCAAGGGCATGTTGGGGCTAGCGGGGCGGAGACCCAGTACTTC.

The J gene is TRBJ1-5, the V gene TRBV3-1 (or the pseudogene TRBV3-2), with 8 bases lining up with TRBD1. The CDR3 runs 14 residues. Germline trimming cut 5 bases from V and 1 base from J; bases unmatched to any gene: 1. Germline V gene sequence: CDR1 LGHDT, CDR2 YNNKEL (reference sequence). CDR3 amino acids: CASSDRGSNQPQHF. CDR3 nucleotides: TGTGCCAGCAGCGACAGGGGCAGCAATCAGCCCCAGCATTTT.

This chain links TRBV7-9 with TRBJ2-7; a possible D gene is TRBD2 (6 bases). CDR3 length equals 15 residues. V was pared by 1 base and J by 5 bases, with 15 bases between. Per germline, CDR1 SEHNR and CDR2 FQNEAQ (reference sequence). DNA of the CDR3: TGTGCCAGCAGCTTAGATCGGCGTCTAGCGAACGAGCAGTACTTC. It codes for CASSLDRRLANEQYF.

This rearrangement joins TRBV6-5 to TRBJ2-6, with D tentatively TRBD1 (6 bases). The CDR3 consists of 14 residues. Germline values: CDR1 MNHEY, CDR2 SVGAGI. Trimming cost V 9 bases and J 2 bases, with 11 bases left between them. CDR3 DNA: TGTGCCAGTGAGAACAGGGCTGGGGCCAACGTCCTGACTTTC. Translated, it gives CASENRAGANVLTF.

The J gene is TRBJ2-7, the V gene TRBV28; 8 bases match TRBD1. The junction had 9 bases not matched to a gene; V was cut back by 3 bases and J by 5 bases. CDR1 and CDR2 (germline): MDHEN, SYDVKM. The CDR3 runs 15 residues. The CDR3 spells CASSFFSQGAHEQYF. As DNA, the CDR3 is TGTGCCAGCAGTTTTTTCAGCCAGGGGGCCCACGAGCAGTACTTC.

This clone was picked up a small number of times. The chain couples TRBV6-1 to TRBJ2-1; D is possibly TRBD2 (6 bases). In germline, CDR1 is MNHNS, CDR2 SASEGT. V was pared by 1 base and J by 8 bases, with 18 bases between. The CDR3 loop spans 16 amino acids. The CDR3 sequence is CASSEEVDLAKDEQFF. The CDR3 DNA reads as TGTGCCAGCAGTGAAGAAGTGGACCTAGCGAAGGATGAGCAGTTCTTC.

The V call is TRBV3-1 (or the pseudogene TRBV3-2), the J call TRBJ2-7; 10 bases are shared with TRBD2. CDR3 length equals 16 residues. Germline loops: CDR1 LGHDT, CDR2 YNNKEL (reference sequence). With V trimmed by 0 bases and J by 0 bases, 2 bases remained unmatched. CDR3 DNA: TGTGCCAGCAGCCAAGAATCTAGCGGGAGCTCCTACGAGCAGTACTTC. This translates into CASSQESSGSSYEQYF.

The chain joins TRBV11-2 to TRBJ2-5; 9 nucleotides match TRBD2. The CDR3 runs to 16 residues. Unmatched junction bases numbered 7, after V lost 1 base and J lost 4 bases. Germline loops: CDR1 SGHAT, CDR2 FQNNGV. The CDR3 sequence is CASSLGLAGSRETQYF. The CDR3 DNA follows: TGTGCCAGCAGCTTAGGGCTAGCGGGATCGCGAGAGACCCAGTACTTC. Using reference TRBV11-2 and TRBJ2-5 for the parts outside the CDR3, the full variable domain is EAGVAQSPRYKIIEKRQSVAFWCNPISGHATLYWYQQILGQGPKLLIQFQNNGVVDDSQLPKDRFSAERLKGVDSTLKIQPAKLEDSAVYLCASSLGLAGSRETQYFGPGTRLLVL.

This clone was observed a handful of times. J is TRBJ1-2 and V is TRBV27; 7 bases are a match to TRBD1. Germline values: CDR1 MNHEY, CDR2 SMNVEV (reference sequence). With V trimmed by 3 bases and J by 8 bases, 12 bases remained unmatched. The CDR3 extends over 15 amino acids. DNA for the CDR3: TGTGCCAGCAGTTTTGGCGGGACAGTGGGGTACGGCTACACCTTC. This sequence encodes CASSFGGTVGYGYTF.

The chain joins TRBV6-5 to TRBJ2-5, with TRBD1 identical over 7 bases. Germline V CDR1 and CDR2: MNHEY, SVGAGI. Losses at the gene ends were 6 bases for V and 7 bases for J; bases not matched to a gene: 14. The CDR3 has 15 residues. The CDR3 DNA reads TGTGCCAGCAGGGACGAATGGTGGGACAGTGGGACCCAGTACTTC. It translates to CASRDEWWDSGTQYF.

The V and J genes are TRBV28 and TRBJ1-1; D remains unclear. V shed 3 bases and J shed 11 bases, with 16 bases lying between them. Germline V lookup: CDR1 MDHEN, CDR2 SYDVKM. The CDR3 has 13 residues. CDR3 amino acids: CASSFYPLSAAFF. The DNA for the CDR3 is TGTGCCAGCAGTTTCTATCCCCTCTCCGCGGCTTTCTTT.

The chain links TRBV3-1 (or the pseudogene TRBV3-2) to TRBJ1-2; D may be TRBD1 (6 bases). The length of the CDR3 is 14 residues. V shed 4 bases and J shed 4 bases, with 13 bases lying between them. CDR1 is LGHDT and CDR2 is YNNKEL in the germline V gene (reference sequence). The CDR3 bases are TGTGCCAGCAGCCCTCGGACAGTTAGCTATGGCTACACCTTC. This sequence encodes CASSPRTVSYGYTF.

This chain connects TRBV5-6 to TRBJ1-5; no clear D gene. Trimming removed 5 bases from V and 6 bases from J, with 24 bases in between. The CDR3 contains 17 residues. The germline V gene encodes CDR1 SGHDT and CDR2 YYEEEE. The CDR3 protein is CASSFGPIQEGSQPQHF. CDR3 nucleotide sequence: TGTGCCAGCAGTTTCGGACCAATACAAGAGGGAAGTCAGCCCCAGCATTTT.

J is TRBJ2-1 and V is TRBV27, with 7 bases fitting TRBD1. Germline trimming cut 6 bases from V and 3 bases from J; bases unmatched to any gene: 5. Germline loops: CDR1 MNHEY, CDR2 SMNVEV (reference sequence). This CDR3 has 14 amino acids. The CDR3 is CASRQGFLYNEQFF. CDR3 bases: TGTGCCAGCAGACAGGGGTTTCTCTACAATGAGCAGTTCTTC.